This passage covers 18 T cell receptor beta chains from one sample sequenced in a study of control samples from healthy donors and cancer patients. The table came from immunoSEQ multiplex PCR; TCRdb's copy has only in-frame clones and leaves some out. The sample records roughly 70,000 clones, over 70% being singletons. Material: blood. These receptors came from a man between 45 and 60 years old in good health.

V is TRBV28 and J is TRBJ2-7; 10 bases match TRBD1. The CDR3 totals 14 residues. CDR1 is MDHEN, CDR2 SYDVKM, per germline. The ends lost 4 bases at V and 4 bases at J; junction bases unmatched: 4. CDR3 sequence (DNA): TGTGCCAGCAGTTCCGGGGACAGGGGATACGAGCAGTACTTC. Its translation: CASSSGDRGYEQYF.

The chain joins TRBV11-2 to TRBJ2-6, with TRBD1 matching over 7 bases. V shed 8 bases, J shed 5 bases, and the junction held 9 bases outside the gene matches. Germline V lookup: CDR1 SGHAT, CDR2 FQNNGV. The CDR3 spans 15 residues. CDR3 loop: CASGRQGSWANVLTF. The CDR3 region has the DNA TGTGCCAGCGGACGACAGGGATCTTGGGCCAACGTCCTGACTTTC. The full variable domain, completed using reference TRBV11-2 and TRBJ2-6, is EAGVAQSPRYKIIEKRQSVAFWCNPISGHATLYWYQQILGQGPKLLIQFQNNGVVDDSQLPKDRFSAERLKGVDSTLKIQPAKLEDSAVYLCASGRQGSWANVLTFGAGSRLTVL.

Of note for this clone: Sequence at one end of the junction differs from germline and may be a read error. V gene TRBV27 combines with J gene TRBJ1-3; tentatively, D is TRBD1 (5 bases). The CDR3 contains 14 residues. Germline assignment: CDR1 MNHEY and CDR2 SMNVEV (reference sequence). The CDR3 sequence: CASGFGGSGNTIYF. The CDR3 DNA reads TGTGCCAGCGGTTTCGGGGGATCCGGAAACACCATATATTTT.

CDR3 bases: TGTGCCAGCAGTCCCGGGGACTCTGGAAACACCATATATTTT. It yields the protein CASSPGDSGNTIYF. The chain carries TRBV6-5 and TRBJ1-3; D gene uncertain. Trimming took off 5 bases at V and 0 bases at J, with 8 bases between the two ends. CDR1 and CDR2 (germline): MNHEY, SVGAGI. The CDR3 runs 14 residues.

The rearrangement uses TRBV6-1 and TRBJ1-2; D is unresolved. Germline CDR1 and CDR2: MNHNS and SASEGT. V was shortened by 0 bases and J by 9 bases, with 14 bases between the two germline ends. CDR3 length: 14 residues. Here the CDR3 reads CASSEALNPLSYTF. CDR3 coding DNA: TGTGCCAGCAGTGAAGCGCTAAACCCGTTGAGCTACACCTTC.

The V and J genes are TRBV27 and TRBJ2-1; maybe TRBD1 (6 bases). The CDR3 is made up of 16 amino acids. Germline CDR1 and CDR2: MNHEY and SMNVEV (reference sequence). With 6 bases removed from V and 1 base from J, the gap between germline ends came to 16 bases. The DNA of the CDR3 is TGTGCCAGCAGGAGGCCGGCACAGGGTTCCTACAATGAGCAGTTCTTC. Protein product: CASRRPAQGSYNEQFF.

V is TRBV4-3 and J is TRBJ1-2; 7 bases agree with TRBD1. Trimming took 1 base from V and 8 from J; bases not matched to a gene: 7. Germline assignment: CDR1 LGHNA and CDR2 YSLEER. This CDR3 has 14 amino acids. CDR3 in DNA: TGCGCCAGCAGCCAAGTGGGGGACAGTACCGGCTACACCTTC. This codes for CASSQVGDSTGYTF.

This clone has just one count. The chain recombines TRBV19 with TRBJ2-1; 10 bases align to TRBD2. CDR3 length: 15 amino acids. J was trimmed by 7 bases and V by 7 bases; bases with no gene match: 10. CDR1 and CDR2 from the germline V gene are LNHDA and SQIVND (reference sequence). DNA of the CDR3: TGTGCCAGTACGACACTAGCGGGAAAAGTGAATGAGCAGTTCTTC. Translation gives CASTTLAGKVNEQFF.

The chain couples TRBV19 to TRBJ1-1; no firm D call. The CDR3 has 15 amino acids. Per the germline V gene, CDR1 is LNHDA and CDR2 is SQIVND (reference sequence). Trimming left V 0 bases short and J 2 bases short, with 10 bases between. CDR3 sequence: CASSIEPGSNTEAFF. The DNA for the CDR3 is TGTGCCAGTAGTATAGAGCCCGGATCAAACACTGAAGCTTTCTTT.

This chain connects TRBV9 to TRBJ1-3; D is undetermined. CDR3 size: 15 residues. The V gene lost 4 bases and the J gene lost 0 bases, with 11 bases spanning the gap. CDR1 and CDR2 from the germline V gene are SGDLS and YYNGEE. The CDR3 DNA is TGTGCCAGCAGCCCTCAGGAGGTCTCTGGAAACACCATATATTTT. Translation: CASSPQEVSGNTIYF.

The chain couples TRBV5-4 to TRBJ1-2; D is possibly TRBD1 (6 bases). V lost 0 bases, J lost 8 bases, and 11 bases lay in between. Germline V gene data show CDR1 as SGHNT and CDR2 as YYREEE (reference sequence). The CDR3 has 13 residues. CDR3 protein: CASSLGGREGYTF. CDR3 DNA sequence: TGTGCCAGCAGCTTGGGGGGGCGAGAGGGCTACACCTTC. The full variable domain, with the rest looked up from reference TRBV5-4 and TRBJ1-2, is ETGVTQSPTHLIKTRGQQVTLRCSSQSGHNTVSWYQQALGQGPQFIFQYYREEENGRGNFPPRFSGLQFPNYSSELNVNALELDDSALYLCASSLGGREGYTFGSGTRLTVV.

The V call is TRBV14, the J call TRBJ2-5, with no clear D. CDR3 length: 15 amino acids. V was shortened by 2 bases and J by 5 bases, with 15 bases between the two germline ends. The V gene's germline CDR1 is SGHDN and CDR2 FVKESK. In DNA form, the CDR3 reads TGTGCCAGCAGCCAAAAGGACCAACTCAGGGAGACCCAGTACTTC. Protein sequence: CASSQKDQLRETQYF.

The V and J genes are TRBV6-2 or TRBV6-3 and TRBJ1-2, with no clear D. The V and J ends lost 4 bases and 6 bases respectively, with 6 bases between them. The CDR3 consists of 11 residues. Germline V gives CDR1 MNHEY, CDR2 SVGEGT. This CDR3 reads CASSFKDGYTF. CDR3 nucleotide sequence: TGTGCCAGCAGTTTCAAGGATGGCTACACCTTC.

The chain employs TRBV27 and TRBJ2-1; 8 bases map to TRBD1. V gave up 6 bases and J gave up 4 bases; unmatched junction bases: 2. This CDR3 has 13 amino acids. Germline CDR1 MNHEY, CDR2 SMNVEV (reference sequence). CDR3 coding DNA: TGTGCCAGCAGGGGACAGGCATACAATGAGCAGTTCTTC. This codes for CASRGQAYNEQFF.

CDR3 sequence: CASGGQGWGTEAFF. CDR3 bases: TGTGCCAGCGGAGGACAGGGGTGGGGCACTGAAGCTTTCTTT. V is TRBV6-5 and J is TRBJ1-1, with 9 bases aligning to TRBD1. The CDR3 loop spans 14 amino acids. The V and J ends lost 8 bases and 4 bases, in that order; junction bases with no gene match: 8. In germline, CDR1 is MNHEY, CDR2 SVGAGI.

The chain joins TRBV5-6 to TRBJ1-1; the match to TRBD1 covers 8 bases. This CDR3 is built from 14 residues. V shed 5 bases, J shed 0 bases, and the junction held 3 bases outside the gene matches. The germline V gene has CDR1 SGHDT and CDR2 YYEEEE. CDR3 residues: CASRETGVNTEAFF. The CDR3 DNA reads TGTGCCAGCAGGGAGACAGGGGTGAACACTGAAGCTTTCTTT.

This clone showed up just once. The chain combines TRBV11-2 with TRBJ1-3; D might be TRBD1 (6 bases). Germline V gene lookup returns CDR1 SGHAT and CDR2 FQNNGV. Trimming took 5 bases from V and 0 from J, leaving 11 bases between them. The length of the CDR3 is 15 residues. The CDR3 DNA is TGTGCCAGCAGCGCCCGGACAGTCTCTGGAAACACCATATATTTT. Translating gives CASSARTVSGNTIYF.

This rearrangement joins TRBV9 to TRBJ2-1; tentative D call: TRBD1 (6 bases). Trimming left V 0 bases short and J 4 bases short, with 11 bases between. The CDR3 covers 15 residues. Per germline, CDR1 SGDLS and CDR2 YYNGEE. The chain's CDR3 is CASSVEGHSYNEQFF. The CDR3 nucleotides are TGTGCCAGCAGCGTAGAGGGACACTCGTACAATGAGCAGTTCTTC.